This T cell receptor (beta chain) originates from a study of cytomegalovirus exposure and HLA in healthy donors. Both 60 Vbeta primers and 13 Jbeta primers went into the PCR. TCRdb keeps only in-frame clones here, not all; method: immunoSEQ multiplex PCR. Of around 76,000 clones in the sample, around four fifths were seen once. CDR1 is MGHRA and CDR2 is YSYEKL in the germline V gene. Trimming at V came to 0 bases and at J to 0 bases, leaving 3 bases not matched to a gene. CDR3 size: 16 residues. The receptor was isolated from a woman between 35 and 50 years old in good health and CMV-seropositive. The V and J genes are TRBV4-1 and TRBJ2-5; 8 nucleotides agree with TRBD2. Sample: PBMCs. CDR3 sequence (DNA): TGCGCCAGCAGCCAAGATAGCGGGGTATACCAAGAGACCCAGTACTTC. This translates into CASSQDSGVYQETQYF.